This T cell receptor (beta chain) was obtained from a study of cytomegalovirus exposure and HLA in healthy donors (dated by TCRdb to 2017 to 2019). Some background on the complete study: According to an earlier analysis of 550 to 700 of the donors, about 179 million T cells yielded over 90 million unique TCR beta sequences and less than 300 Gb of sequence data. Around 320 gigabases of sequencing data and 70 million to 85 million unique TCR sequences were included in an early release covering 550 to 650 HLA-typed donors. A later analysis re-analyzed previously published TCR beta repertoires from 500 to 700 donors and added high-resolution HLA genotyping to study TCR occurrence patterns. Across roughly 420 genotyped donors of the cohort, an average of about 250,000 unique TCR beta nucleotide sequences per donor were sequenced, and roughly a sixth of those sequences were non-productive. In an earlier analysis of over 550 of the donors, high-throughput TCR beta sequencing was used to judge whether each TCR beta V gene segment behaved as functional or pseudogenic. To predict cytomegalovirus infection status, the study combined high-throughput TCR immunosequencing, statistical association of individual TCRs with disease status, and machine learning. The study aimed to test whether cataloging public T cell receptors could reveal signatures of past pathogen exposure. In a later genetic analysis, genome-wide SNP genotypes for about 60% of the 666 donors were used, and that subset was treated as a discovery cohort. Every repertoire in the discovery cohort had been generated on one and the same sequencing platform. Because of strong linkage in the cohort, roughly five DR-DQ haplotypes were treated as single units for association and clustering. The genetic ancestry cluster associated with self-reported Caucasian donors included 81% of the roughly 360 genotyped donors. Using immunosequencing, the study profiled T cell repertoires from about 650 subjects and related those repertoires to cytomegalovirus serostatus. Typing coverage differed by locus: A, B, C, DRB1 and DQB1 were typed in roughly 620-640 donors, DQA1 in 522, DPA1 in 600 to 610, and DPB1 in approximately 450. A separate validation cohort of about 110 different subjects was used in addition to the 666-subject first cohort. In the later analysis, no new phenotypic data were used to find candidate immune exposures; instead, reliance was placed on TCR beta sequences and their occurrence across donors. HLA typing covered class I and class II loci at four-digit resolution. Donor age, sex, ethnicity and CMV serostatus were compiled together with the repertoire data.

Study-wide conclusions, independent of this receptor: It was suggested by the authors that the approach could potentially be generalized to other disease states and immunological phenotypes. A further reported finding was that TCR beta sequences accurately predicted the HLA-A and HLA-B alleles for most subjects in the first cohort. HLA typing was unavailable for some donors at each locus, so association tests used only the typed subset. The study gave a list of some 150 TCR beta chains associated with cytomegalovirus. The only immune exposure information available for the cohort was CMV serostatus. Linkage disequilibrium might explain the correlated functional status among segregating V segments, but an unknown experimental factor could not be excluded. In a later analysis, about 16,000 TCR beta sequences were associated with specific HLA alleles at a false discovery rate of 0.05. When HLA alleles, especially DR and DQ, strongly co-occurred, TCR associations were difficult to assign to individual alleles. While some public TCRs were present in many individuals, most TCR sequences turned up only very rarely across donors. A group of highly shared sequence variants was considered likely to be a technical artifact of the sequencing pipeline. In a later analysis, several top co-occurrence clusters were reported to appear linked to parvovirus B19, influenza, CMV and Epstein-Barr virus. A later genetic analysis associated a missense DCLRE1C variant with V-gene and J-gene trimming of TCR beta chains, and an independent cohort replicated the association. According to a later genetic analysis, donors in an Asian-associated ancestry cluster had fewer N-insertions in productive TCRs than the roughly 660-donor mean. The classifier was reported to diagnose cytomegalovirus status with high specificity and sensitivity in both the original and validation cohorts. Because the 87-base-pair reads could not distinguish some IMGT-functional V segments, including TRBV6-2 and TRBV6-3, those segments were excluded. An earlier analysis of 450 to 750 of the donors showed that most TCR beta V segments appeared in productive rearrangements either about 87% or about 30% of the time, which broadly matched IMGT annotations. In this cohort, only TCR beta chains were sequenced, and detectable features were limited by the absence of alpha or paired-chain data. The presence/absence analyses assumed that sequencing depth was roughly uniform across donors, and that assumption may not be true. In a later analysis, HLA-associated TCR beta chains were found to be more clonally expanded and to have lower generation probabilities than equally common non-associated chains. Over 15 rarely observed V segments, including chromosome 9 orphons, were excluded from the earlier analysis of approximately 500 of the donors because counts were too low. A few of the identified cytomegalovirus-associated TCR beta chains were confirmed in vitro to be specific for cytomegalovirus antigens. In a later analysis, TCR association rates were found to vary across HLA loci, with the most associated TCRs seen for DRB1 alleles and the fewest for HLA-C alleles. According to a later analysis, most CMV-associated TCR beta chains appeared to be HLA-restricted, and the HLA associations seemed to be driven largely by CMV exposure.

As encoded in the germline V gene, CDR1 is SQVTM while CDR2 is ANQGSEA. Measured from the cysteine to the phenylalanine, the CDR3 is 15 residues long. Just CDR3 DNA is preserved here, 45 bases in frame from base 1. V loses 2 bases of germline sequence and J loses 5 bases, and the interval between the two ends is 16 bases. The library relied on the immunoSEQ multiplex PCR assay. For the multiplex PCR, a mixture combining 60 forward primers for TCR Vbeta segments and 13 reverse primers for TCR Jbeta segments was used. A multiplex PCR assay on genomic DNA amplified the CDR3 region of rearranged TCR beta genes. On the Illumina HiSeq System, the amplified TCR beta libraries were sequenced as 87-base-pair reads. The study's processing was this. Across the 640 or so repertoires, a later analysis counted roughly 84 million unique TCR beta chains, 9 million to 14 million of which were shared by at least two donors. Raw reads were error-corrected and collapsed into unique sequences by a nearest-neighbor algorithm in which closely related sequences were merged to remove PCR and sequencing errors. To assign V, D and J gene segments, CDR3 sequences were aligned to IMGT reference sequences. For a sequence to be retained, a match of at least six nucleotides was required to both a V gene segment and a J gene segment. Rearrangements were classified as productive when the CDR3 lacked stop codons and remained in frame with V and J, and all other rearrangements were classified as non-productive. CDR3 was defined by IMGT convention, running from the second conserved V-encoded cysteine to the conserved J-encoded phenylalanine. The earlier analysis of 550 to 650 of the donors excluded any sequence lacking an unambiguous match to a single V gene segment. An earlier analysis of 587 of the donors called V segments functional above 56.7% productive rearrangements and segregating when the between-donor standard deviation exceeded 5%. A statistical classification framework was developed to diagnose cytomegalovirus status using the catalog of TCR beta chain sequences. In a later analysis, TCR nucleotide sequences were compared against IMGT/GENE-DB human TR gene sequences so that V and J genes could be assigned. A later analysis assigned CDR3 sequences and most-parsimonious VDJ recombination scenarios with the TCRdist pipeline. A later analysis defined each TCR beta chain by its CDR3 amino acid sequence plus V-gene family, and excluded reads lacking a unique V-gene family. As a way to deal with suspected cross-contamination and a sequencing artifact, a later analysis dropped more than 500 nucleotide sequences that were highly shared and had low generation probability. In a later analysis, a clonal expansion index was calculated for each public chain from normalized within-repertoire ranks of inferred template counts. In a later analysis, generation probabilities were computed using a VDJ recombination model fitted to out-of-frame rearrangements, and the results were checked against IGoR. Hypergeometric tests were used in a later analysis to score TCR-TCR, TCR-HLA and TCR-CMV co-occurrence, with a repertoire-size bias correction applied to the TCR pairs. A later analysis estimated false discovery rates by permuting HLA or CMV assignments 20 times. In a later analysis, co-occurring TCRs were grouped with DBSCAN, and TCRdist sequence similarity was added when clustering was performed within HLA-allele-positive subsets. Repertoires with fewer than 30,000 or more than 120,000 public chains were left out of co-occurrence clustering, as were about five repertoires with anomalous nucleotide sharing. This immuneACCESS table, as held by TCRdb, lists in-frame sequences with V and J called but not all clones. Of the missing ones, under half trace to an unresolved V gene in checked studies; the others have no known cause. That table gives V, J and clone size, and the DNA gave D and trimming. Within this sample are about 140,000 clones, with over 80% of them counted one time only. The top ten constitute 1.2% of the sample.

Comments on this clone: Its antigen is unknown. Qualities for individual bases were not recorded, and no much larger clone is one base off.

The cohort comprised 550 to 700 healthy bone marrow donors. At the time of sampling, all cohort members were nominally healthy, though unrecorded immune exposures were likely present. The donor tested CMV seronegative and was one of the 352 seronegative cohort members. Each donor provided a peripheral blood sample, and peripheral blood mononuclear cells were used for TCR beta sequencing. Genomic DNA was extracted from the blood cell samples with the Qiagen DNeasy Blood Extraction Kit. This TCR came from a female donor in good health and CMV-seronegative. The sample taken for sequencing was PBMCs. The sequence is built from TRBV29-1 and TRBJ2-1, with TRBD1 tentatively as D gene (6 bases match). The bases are TGCAGCGTTGAAACAGGGACGAGTCAAGACAATGAGCAGTTCTTC. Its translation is CSVETGTSQDNEQFF.